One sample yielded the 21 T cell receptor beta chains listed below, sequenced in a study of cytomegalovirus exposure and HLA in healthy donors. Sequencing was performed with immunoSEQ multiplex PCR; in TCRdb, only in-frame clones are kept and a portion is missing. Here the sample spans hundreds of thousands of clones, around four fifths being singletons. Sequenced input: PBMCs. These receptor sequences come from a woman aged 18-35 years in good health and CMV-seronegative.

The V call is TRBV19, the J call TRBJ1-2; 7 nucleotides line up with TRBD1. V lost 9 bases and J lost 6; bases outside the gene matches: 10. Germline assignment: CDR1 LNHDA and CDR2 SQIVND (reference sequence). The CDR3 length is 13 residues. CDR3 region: CASKGTVRDGYTF. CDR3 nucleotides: TGTGCCAGCAAAGGGACAGTCAGGGATGGCTACACCTTC.

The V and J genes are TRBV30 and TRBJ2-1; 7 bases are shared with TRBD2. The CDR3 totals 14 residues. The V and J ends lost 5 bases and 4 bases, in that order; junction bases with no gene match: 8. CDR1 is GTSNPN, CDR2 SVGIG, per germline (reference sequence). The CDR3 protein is CAWSLAAVYNEQFF. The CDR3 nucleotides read TGTGCCTGGTCCCTAGCGGCAGTTTACAATGAGCAGTTCTTC.

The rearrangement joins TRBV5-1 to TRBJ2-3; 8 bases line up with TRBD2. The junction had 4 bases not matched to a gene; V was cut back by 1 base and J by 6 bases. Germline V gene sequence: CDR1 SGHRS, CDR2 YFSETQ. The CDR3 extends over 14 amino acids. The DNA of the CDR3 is TGCGCCAGCAGCTTGTCCGGGACTAGGGATACGCAGTATTTT. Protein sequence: CASSLSGTRDTQYF.

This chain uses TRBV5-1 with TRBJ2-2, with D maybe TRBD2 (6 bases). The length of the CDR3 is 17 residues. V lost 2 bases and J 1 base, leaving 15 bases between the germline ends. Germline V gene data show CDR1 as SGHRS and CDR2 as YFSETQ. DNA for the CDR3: TGCGCCAGCAGCTTCATTGGGGGGAGCCGGAACACCGGGGAGCTGTTTTTT. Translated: CASSFIGGSRNTGELFF.

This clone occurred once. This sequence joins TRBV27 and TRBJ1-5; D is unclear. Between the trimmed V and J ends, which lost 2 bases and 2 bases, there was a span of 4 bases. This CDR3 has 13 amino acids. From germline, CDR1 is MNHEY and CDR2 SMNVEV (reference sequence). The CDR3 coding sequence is TGTGCCAGCAGTTTAAGGCGCAATCAGCCCCAGCATTTT. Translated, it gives CASSLRRNQPQHF.

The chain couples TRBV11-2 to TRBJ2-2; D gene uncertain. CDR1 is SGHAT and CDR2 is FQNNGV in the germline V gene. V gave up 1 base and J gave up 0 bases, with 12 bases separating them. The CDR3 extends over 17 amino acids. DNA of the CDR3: TGTGCCAGCAGCTTAGGAACTTGGGAAACGAACACCGGGGAGCTGTTTTTT. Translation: CASSLGTWETNTGELFF. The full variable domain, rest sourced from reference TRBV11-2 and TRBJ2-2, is EAGVAQSPRYKIIEKRQSVAFWCNPISGHATLYWYQQILGQGPKLLIQFQNNGVVDDSQLPKDRFSAERLKGVDSTLKIQPAKLEDSAVYLCASSLGTWETNTGELFFGEGSRLTVL.

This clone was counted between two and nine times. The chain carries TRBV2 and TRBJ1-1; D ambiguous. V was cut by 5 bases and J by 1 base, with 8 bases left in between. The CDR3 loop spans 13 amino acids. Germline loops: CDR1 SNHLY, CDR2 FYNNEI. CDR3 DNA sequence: TGTGCCAGCAGTAGTCTCGAGAACACTGAAGCTTTCTTT. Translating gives CASSSLENTEAFF.

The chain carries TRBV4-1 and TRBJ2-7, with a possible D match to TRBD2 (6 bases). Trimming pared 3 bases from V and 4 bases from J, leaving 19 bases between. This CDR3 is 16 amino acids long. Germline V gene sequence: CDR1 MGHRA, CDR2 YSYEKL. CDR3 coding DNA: TGCGCCAGCAGCCAGGAGTTGACTCTGGAGGGTTACGAGCAGTACTTC. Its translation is CASSQELTLEGYEQYF.

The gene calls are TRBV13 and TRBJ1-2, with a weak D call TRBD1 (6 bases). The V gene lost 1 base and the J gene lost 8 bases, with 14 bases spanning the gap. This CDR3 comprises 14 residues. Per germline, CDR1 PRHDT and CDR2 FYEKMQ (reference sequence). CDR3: CASSLARRGQGYTF. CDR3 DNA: TGTGCCAGCAGCTTAGCTCGCAGGGGACAAGGCTACACCTTC.

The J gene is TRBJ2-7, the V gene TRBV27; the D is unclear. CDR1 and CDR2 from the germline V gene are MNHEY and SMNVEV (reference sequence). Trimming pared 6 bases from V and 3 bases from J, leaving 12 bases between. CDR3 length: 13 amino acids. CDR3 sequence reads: CASSSGTRYEQYF. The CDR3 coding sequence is TGTGCCAGCAGCTCCGGAACGCGCTACGAGCAGTACTTC.

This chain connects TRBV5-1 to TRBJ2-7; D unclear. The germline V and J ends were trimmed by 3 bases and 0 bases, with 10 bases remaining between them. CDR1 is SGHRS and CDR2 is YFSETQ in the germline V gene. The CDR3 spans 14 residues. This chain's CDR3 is CASSSDVASYEQYF. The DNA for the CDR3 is TGCGCCAGCAGCTCGGACGTAGCCTCCTACGAGCAGTACTTC.

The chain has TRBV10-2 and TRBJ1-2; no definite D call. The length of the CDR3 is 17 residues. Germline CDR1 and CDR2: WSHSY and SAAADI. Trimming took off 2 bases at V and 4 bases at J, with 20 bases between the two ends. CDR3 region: CASSERSQVPGLYGYTF. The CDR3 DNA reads TGCGCCAGCAGTGAGAGGTCCCAGGTCCCTGGTCTCTATGGCTACACCTTC.

Here the CDR3 reads CASSHVRDSYTEAFF. The CDR3 DNA reads as TGTGCCAGCAGTCACGTACGGGACAGCTACACTGAAGCTTTCTTT. V is TRBV27 and J is TRBJ1-1; 7 bases align to TRBD1. CDR1 and CDR2 (germline): MNHEY, SMNVEV (reference sequence). V was clipped by 5 bases and J by 3 bases; unmatched bases: 9. The CDR3 length is 15 residues.

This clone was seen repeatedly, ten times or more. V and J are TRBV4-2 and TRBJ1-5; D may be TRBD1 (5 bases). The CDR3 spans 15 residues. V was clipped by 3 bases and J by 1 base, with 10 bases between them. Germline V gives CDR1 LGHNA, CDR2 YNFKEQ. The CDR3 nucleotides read TGTGCCAGCAGCCAGCCCCCAGGGAGCAATCAGCCCCAGCATTTT. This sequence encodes CASSQPPGSNQPQHF.

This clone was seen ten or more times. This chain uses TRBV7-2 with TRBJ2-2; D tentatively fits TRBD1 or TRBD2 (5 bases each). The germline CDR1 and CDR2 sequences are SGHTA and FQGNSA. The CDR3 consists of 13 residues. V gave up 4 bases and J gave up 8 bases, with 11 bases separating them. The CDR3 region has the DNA TGTGCCAGCAGCTCGGGGCCCGGGGGGGAGCTGTTTTTT. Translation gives CASSSGPGGELFF.

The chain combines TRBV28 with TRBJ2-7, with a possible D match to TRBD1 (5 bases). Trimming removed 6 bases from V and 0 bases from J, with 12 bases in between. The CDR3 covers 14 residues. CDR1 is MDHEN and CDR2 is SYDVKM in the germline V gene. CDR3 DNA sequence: TGTGCCAGCAGAAGACAGCAGAGCTCCTACGAGCAGTACTTC. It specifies CASRRQQSSYEQYF.

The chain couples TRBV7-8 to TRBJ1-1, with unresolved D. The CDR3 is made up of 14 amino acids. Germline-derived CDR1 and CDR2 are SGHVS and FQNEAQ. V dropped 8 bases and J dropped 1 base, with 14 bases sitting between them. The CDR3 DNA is TGTGCCAGCGGCTCTTGGGGATCGAACACTGAAGCTTTCTTT. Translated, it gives CASGSWGSNTEAFF.

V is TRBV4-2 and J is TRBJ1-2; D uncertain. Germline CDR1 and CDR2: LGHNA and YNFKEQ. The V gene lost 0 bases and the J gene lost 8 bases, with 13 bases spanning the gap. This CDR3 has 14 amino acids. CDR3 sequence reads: CASSQDPEGTGYTF. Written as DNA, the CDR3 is TGTGCCAGCAGCCAAGATCCGGAGGGAACCGGCTACACCTTC.

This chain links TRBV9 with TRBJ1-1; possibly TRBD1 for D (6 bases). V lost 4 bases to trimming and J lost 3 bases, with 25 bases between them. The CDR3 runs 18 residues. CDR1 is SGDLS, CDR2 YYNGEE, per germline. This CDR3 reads CASSPTLGGDLWDTEAFF. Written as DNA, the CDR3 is TGTGCCAGCAGCCCCACTCTGGGGGGCGATCTTTGGGACACTGAAGCTTTCTTT. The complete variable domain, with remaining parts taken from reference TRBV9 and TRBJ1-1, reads DSGVTQTPKHLITATGQRVTLRCSPRSGDLSVYWYQQSLDQGLQFLIQYYNGEERAKGNILERFSAQQFPDLHSELNLSSLELGDSALYFCASSPTLGGDLWDTEAFFGQGTRLTVV.

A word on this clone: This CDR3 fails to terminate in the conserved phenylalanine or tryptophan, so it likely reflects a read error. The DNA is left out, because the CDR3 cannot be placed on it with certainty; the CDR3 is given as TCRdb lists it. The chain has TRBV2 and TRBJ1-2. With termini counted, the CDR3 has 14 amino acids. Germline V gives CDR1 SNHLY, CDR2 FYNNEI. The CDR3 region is CASSDGELTMATPL.

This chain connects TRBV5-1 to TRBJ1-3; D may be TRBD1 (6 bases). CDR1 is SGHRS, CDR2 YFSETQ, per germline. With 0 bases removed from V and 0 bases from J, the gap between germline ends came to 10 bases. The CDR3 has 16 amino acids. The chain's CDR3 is CASSLGWTDSGNTIYF. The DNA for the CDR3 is TGCGCCAGCAGCTTGGGTTGGACAGACTCTGGAAACACCATATATTTT.